The 31 T cell receptor beta chains below were found in one sample sequenced in a study of cytomegalovirus exposure and HLA in healthy donors. The PCR made use of 60 Vbeta and 13 Jbeta primers. The data were produced by immunoSEQ multiplex PCR, yet TCRdb's version contains in-frame clones alone and is incomplete. Of 100,000 to 150,000 clones in the sample, 80% were seen once. Sequenced: PBMCs. Receptor source: a young man in good health and CMV-seronegative.

This clone was found a few times. The chain has TRBV10-3 and TRBJ1-3, with D perhaps matching TRBD1 (5 bases). CDR3 length: 16 amino acids. Germline CDR1 reads ENHRY; CDR2 reads SYGVKD. The V gene lost 10 bases and the J gene lost 0 bases, with 19 bases spanning the gap. The CDR3 coding sequence is TGTGCCACCCAGGGAGGACGGAGTATCTCTGGAAACACCATATATTTT. This sequence encodes CATQGGRSISGNTIYF.

The rearrangement uses TRBV4-2 and TRBJ2-1, with 7 bases matching TRBD1. CDR3 length: 18 residues. Unmatched junction bases numbered 13, after V lost 1 base and J lost 4 bases. Germline assignment: CDR1 LGHNA and CDR2 YNFKEQ. CDR3 amino acids: CASSQVVIGTELYNEQFF. The CDR3 region has the DNA TGTGCCAGCAGCCAAGTAGTTATCGGGACAGAATTATACAATGAGCAGTTCTTC.

The chain has TRBV7-9 and TRBJ1-1, with a possible D match to TRBD1 (5 bases). Germline V gene data show CDR1 as SEHNR and CDR2 as FQNEAQ (reference sequence). V was cut by 1 base and J by 1 base, with 10 bases left in between. The CDR3 extends over 15 amino acids. Written as DNA, the CDR3 is TGTGCCAGCAGCTTAGGGGGCAACCCGAACACTGAAGCTTTCTTT. Residues: CASSLGGNPNTEAFF.

This clone was found once. The chain combines TRBV2 with TRBJ2-7, with a weak D call TRBD1 (6 bases). The CDR3 has 12 residues. CDR1 SNHLY and CDR2 FYNNEI come from the germline V gene. V was trimmed by 6 bases and J by 5 bases, leaving 11 bases between them. The CDR3 reads CASSLQGNEQYF. The CDR3 bases are TGTGCCAGCAGCCTACAGGGAAACGAGCAGTACTTC.

This chain uses TRBV27 with TRBJ1-1; tentative D call: TRBD1 (5 bases). With 3 bases removed from V and 0 bases from J, the gap between germline ends came to 14 bases. Germline loops: CDR1 MNHEY, CDR2 SMNVEV (reference sequence). The CDR3 has 16 amino acids. CDR3 coding DNA: TGTGCCAGCAGTTTTGGGGGGACTAGGATGAACACTGAAGCTTTCTTT. Its protein product is CASSFGGTRMNTEAFF.

This sequence joins TRBV15 and TRBJ2-1; 9 bases line up with TRBD1. The CDR3 has 15 residues. The ends lost 1 base at V and 6 bases at J; junction bases unmatched: 4. The germline V gene encodes CDR1 LNHNV and CDR2 YYDKDF (reference sequence). This CDR3 reads CATSRAGQGTNEQFF. In nucleotides, the CDR3 is TGTGCCACCAGCAGAGCGGGACAGGGAACCAATGAGCAGTTCTTC. Full variable domain (rest looked up from reference TRBV15 and TRBJ2-1): DAMVIQNPRYQVTQFGKPVTLSCSQTLNHNVMYWYQQKSSQAPKLLFHYYDKDFNNEADTPDNFQSRRPNTSFCFLDIRSPGLGDTAMYLCATSRAGQGTNEQFFGPGTRLTVL.

V usage is TRBV6-6 and J usage is TRBJ2-7; 10 bases are a match to TRBD2. Trimming removed 6 bases from V and 1 base from J; junction bases left unmatched: 6. Germline assignment: CDR1 MNHNY and CDR2 SVGAGI (reference sequence). The CDR3 loop spans 15 amino acids. This CDR3 reads CASSSLAGVSYEQYF. As DNA, the CDR3 is TGTGCCAGCAGCTCTCTAGCGGGGGTTTCCTACGAGCAGTACTTC.

V is TRBV10-2 and J is TRBJ2-7; D is possibly TRBD1 (6 bases). This CDR3 has 14 residues. The germline V gene has CDR1 WSHSY and CDR2 SAAADI. V was pared by 7 bases and J by 2 bases, with 15 bases between. CDR3 coding DNA: TGCGCCAGCATTCGGCCGGGACACACCTACGAGCAGTACTTC. The encoded protein is CASIRPGHTYEQYF.

The chain uses TRBV9 and TRBJ2-5; 8 bases fit TRBD1. The trim removed 2 bases at V and 4 bases at J, leaving 7 bases unmatched. Germline-derived CDR1 and CDR2 are SGDLS and YYNGEE. The CDR3 length is 15 residues. This CDR3 is CASSVGTGHRETQYF. The CDR3 DNA is TGTGCCAGCAGCGTCGGGACAGGCCACCGAGAGACCCAGTACTTC.

The CDR3 spells CATSRDRGTNYNSPLHF. In nucleotides, the CDR3 is TGTGCCACCAGCAGAGATAGAGGGACTAACTATAATTCACCCCTCCACTTT. The chain carries TRBV15 and TRBJ1-6, with D possibly TRBD1 on 5 matching bases. V lost 0 bases and J 3 bases, leaving 12 bases between the germline ends. The V gene's germline CDR1 is LNHNV and CDR2 YYDKDF (reference sequence). CDR3 size: 17 residues.

The chain is built from TRBV29-1 and TRBJ2-3, with 7 bases that match TRBD1. Unmatched junction bases numbered 13, after V lost 6 bases and J lost 4 bases. Germline V gene lookup returns CDR1 SQVTM and CDR2 ANQGSEA. The CDR3 is made up of 15 amino acids. The CDR3 sequence: CSVLRSSDRADTQYF. The CDR3, as DNA: TGCAGCGTCCTCCGATCTTCTGACAGGGCAGATACGCAGTATTTT.

In its sample, this clone was seen a few times. This sequence joins TRBV4-2 and TRBJ2-4; TRBD2 might be the D (5 bases). The end of the DNA fits TRBJ2-5 better, so the J call may be wrong. The CDR3 spans 13 residues. Germline loops: CDR1 LGHNA, CDR2 YNFKEQ. This CDR3 reads CASSQEAGGTQYF. CDR3 nucleotide sequence: TGTGCCAGCAGCCAAGAGGCTGGAGGGACCCAGTACTTC.

The V and J genes are TRBV5-6 and TRBJ2-6; D is possibly TRBD1 (7 bases). The CDR3 extends over 18 amino acids. The V and J ends lost 5 bases and 2 bases respectively, with 20 bases between them. CDR1 and CDR2 (germline): SGHDT, YYEEEE. CDR3: CASRSLVQGGTGANVLTF. CDR3 nucleotide sequence: TGTGCCAGCAGGTCGCTTGTGCAGGGGGGAACTGGGGCCAACGTCCTGACTTTC.

A single count supports this clone. The chain carries TRBV4-3 and TRBJ1-2; D might be TRBD1 (6 bases). The V gene's germline CDR1 is LGHNA and CDR2 YSLEER. CDR3 length: 14 residues. V shed 4 bases and J shed 7 bases, with 16 bases lying between them. CDR3 in DNA: TGCGCCAGCAGCCCAGCACAGGGAAGTGGTGGCTACACCTTC. This encodes CASSPAQGSGGYTF.

V is TRBV5-1 and J is TRBJ2-1, with 9 bases lining up with TRBD2. Looked up from germline, CDR1 is SGHRS and CDR2 is YFSETQ. V shed 3 bases and J 5 bases; nucleotides not matched to a gene: 6. There are 15 residues in the CDR3. The CDR3 reads CASSSSGRKDNEQFF. In nucleotides, the CDR3 is TGCGCCAGCAGCTCCAGCGGGAGGAAGGACAATGAGCAGTTCTTC.

The gene calls are TRBV5-4 and TRBJ2-5; 10 nucleotides align to TRBD2. This CDR3 is built from 15 residues. V dropped 4 bases and J dropped 5; count of bases not matched to a gene: 8. Germline lookup yields CDR1 SGHNT and CDR2 YYREEE (reference sequence). CDR3 amino acids: CASSRSGGALETQYF. CDR3 DNA: TGTGCCAGCAGCCGAAGCGGGGGGGCCTTGGAGACCCAGTACTTC.

J is TRBJ2-2 and V is TRBV4-2; 10 positions match TRBD1. CDR3 length: 16 residues. With 6 bases clipped from V and 3 bases from J, the junction kept 7 bases outside the gene matches. In germline, CDR1 is LGHNA, CDR2 YNFKEQ. The CDR3 DNA reads TGTGCCAGCAGTCTCCGACAGGGGGCAGACACCGGGGAGCTGTTTTTT. Its protein product is CASSLRQGADTGELFF.

Comment on this clone: Within the sample, other DNA sequences also encode this same CDR3. The rearrangement links TRBV4-1 to TRBJ2-7, with 10 nucleotides matching TRBD1. The CDR3 loop spans 14 amino acids. The V gene end was trimmed by 3 bases and the J gene end by 4 bases; junction bases not matched to a gene: 3. The V gene's germline CDR1 is MGHRA and CDR2 YSYEKL. CDR3 DNA: TGCGCCAGCAGCCACCCGGGACAGGGGTACGAGCAGTACTTC. Translation gives CASSHPGQGYEQYF.

The gene calls are TRBV4-1 and TRBJ2-7, with TRBD1 identical over 9 bases. In germline, CDR1 is MGHRA, CDR2 YSYEKL. V trimming: 1 base; J trimming: 4 bases; junction bases outside the gene matches: 5. The CDR3 runs 15 residues. The CDR3 DNA reads TGCGCCAGCAGCCAAGTGGACAGGGGAATATACGAGCAGTACTTC. Its protein product is CASSQVDRGIYEQYF.

The V call is TRBV19, the J call TRBJ2-7; D might be TRBD1 (5 bases). The CDR3 is made up of 12 amino acids. Trimming pared 4 bases from V and 3 bases from J, leaving 7 bases between. Per germline, CDR1 LNHDA and CDR2 SQIVND (reference sequence). CDR3 sequence: CASSKGRYEQYF. CDR3 sequence (DNA): TGTGCCAGTAGTAAGGGGCGCTACGAGCAGTACTTC.

For the CDR3, the DNA is TGCAGCGTTGACAAATCAACACAAGAGACCCAGTACTTC. Translating gives CSVDKSTQETQYF. This chain uses TRBV29-1 with TRBJ2-5; no reliable D call. CDR1 and CDR2 (germline): SQVTM, ANQGSEA. V gave up 3 bases and J gave up 2 bases, with 10 bases separating them. The CDR3 is 13 residues long.

The gene calls are TRBV7-6 and TRBJ2-3; 14 nucleotides line up with TRBD2. The CDR3 sequence is 18 residues long. V lost 4 bases, J lost 2 bases, and 8 bases stayed unmatched. Per the germline V gene, CDR1 is SGHVS and CDR2 is FNYEAQ. The CDR3: CASSSPGTSGGHTDTQYF. The CDR3 nucleotides are TGTGCCAGCAGCTCCCCCGGGACTAGCGGGGGCCACACAGATACGCAGTATTTT.

A few counts support this clone. This sequence joins TRBV2 and TRBJ2-2; 10 bases are a match to TRBD2. CDR1 and CDR2 (germline): SNHLY, FYNNEI. This CDR3 has 15 amino acids. V was pared by 4 bases and J by 6 bases, with 5 bases of the junction left unmatched. As DNA, the CDR3 is TGTGCCAGCAGTGGTCGAGCGGGAGGGCCCGGGGAGCTGTTTTTT. Protein product: CASSGRAGGPGELFF.

This chain uses TRBV27 with TRBJ1-4; D not certain. The germline V gene encodes CDR1 MNHEY and CDR2 SMNVEV (reference sequence). The V and J ends lost 0 bases and 0 bases respectively, with 5 bases between them. This CDR3 region has 15 residues. DNA for the CDR3: TGTGCCAGCAGTTTATCCGTCGCAACTAATGAAAAACTGTTTTTT. Amino acids: CASSLSVATNEKLFF. Full variable domain (missing parts from reference TRBV27 and TRBJ1-4): EAQVTQNPRYLITVTGKKLTVTCSQNMNHEYMSWYRQDPGLGLRQIYYSMNVEVTDKGDVPEGYKVSRKEKRNFPLILESPSPNQTSLYFCASSLSVATNEKLFFGSGTQLSVL.

The gene calls are TRBV10-1 and TRBJ2-5, with TRBD1 identical over 8 bases. Germline V CDR1 and CDR2: WNHNN, SYGVQD (reference sequence). The CDR3 loop spans 14 amino acids. The trim removed 3 bases at V and 4 bases at J, leaving 4 bases unmatched. The CDR3 reads CASSDHGQGETQYF. As DNA, the CDR3 is TGCGCCAGCAGTGATCATGGACAGGGAGAGACCCAGTACTTC.

The chain is built from TRBV27 and TRBJ2-7, with D possibly TRBD1 on 5 matching bases. The CDR3 consists of 13 residues. Per germline, CDR1 MNHEY and CDR2 SMNVEV (reference sequence). Trimming shortened V by 7 bases and J by 4 bases, and 14 bases separated the two germline ends. The CDR3 nucleotides read TGTGCCAGCACTCCCAGGGCTGGGTACGAGCAGTACTTC. This gives the protein CASTPRAGYEQYF.

CDR3 DNA sequence: TGTGCCAGCAGTTACGGTACGGGAGGGTACAATGAGCAGTTCTTC. This gives the protein CASSYGTGGYNEQFF. The rearrangement links TRBV6-5 to TRBJ2-1, with 8 nucleotides matching TRBD2. Germline CDR1 reads MNHEY; CDR2 reads SVGAGI. The CDR3 has 15 residues. V lost 2 bases and J lost 4; bases outside the gene matches: 4.

The chain has TRBV18 and TRBJ2-3; 9 bases fit TRBD2. Per germline, CDR1 KGHSH and CDR2 LQKENI. The ends lost 2 bases at V and 2 bases at J; junction bases unmatched: 8. This CDR3 is 17 amino acids long. CDR3 residues: CASSPEVAGEYTDTQYF. The DNA for the CDR3 is TGTGCCAGCTCACCAGAGGTAGCGGGGGAGTACACAGATACGCAGTATTTT. Together with reference TRBV18 and TRBJ2-3, the CDR3 gives the full variable domain: NAGVMQNPRHLVRRRGQEARLRCSPMKGHSHVYWYRQLPEEGLKFMVYLQKENIIDESGMPKERFSAEFPKEGPSILRIQQVVRGDSAAYFCASSPEVAGEYTDTQYFGPGTRLTVL.

The chain combines TRBV28 with TRBJ2-2, with 7 bases lining up with TRBD1. Trimming took 5 bases from V and 4 from J; bases not matched to a gene: 10. The CDR3 spans 16 residues. CDR1 and CDR2 from the germline V gene are MDHEN and SYDVKM. CDR3 sequence reads: CASSRPTGLFTGELFF. CDR3 bases: TGTGCCAGCAGTCGACCGACAGGGCTTTTCACCGGGGAGCTGTTTTTT.

The chain is built from TRBV7-9 and TRBJ2-2; TRBD1 might be the D (6 bases). Trimming pared 0 bases from V and 5 bases from J, leaving 13 bases between. Germline assignment: CDR1 SEHNR and CDR2 FQNEAQ (reference sequence). The CDR3 runs to 16 residues. The CDR3 region is CASSLALQGNTGELFF. Here the CDR3 DNA reads TGTGCCAGCAGCTTAGCCCTACAGGGAAATACCGGGGAGCTGTTTTTT.

The chain employs TRBV15 and TRBJ1-5; D call uncertain. This CDR3 has 15 amino acids. CDR1 is LNHNV and CDR2 is YYDKDF in the germline V gene (reference sequence). Trimming pared 0 bases from V and 1 base from J, leaving 7 bases between. CDR3 nucleotide sequence: TGTGCCACCAGCAGAGATCGGCGGAGCAATCAGCCCCAGCATTTT. Protein product: CATSRDRRSNQPQHF.